Below, one TCR beta chain is given with its context. Its target is not known. CD45RO+ cells plus CCR7-negative CD45RA+ TemRA cells formed CD8 memory. This entry belongs to a study of shared clonotypes between healthy human individuals. In the study overall: Donors had three CD4 naive, three CD4 memory, two CD8 naive and one CD8 memory plate apiece.

As originally analysed: From ImmunoSEQ came sequences covering only the junction and carrying no quality scores, so filtering differed. The method was immunoSEQ multiplex PCR; TCRdb's version includes in-frame clones alone and lacks a portion of them. That table is the source of V, J and clone size, and D and trimming were worked out from the DNA. The table includes around 300,000 clones, around 86% detected once. General study points: Collection of samples was limited to blood; tissue repertoires likely differ.

Looked up from germline, CDR1 is SGDLS and CDR2 is YYNGEE. J lost 3 bases, V lost 1 base, and 5 bases had no gene match. The CDR3 runs to 15 residues. The sequenced sample was memory CD8+ T cells sorted from blood. Described subset: CD45RO+ cells pooled with CCR7-negative TemRA cells. This clonotype was obtained from a man aged 18 to 29 in good health. The chain uses TRBV9 and TRBJ2-3, with 7 nucleotides matching TRBD2. The CDR3 here is CASSVRAGETDTQYF. The CDR3 nucleotides read TGTGCCAGCAGCGTACGGGCGGGAGAAACAGATACGCAGTATTTT.